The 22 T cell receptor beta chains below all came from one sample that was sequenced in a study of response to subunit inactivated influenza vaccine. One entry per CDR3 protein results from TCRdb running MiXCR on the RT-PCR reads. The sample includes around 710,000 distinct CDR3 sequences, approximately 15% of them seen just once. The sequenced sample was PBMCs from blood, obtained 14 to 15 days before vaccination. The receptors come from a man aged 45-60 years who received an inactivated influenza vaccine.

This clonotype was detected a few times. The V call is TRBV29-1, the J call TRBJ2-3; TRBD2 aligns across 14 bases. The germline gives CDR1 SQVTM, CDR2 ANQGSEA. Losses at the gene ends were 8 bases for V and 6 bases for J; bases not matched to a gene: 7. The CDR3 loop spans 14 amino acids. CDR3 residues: CSSGGLAGADTQYF. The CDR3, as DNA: TGCAGCTCTGGGGGACTAGCGGGAGCTGATACGCAGTATTTT.

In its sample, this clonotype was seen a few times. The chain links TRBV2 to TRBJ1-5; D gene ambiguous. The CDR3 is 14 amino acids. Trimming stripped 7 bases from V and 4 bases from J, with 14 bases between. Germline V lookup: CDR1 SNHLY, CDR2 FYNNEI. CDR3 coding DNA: TGTGCCAGCAATGCGATTGGAGCAAATCAGCCCCAGCATTTT. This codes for CASNAIGANQPQHF. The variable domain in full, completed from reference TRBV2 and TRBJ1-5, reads EPEVTQTPSHQVTQMGQEVILRCVPISNHLYFYWYRQILGQKVEFLVSFYNNEISEKSEIFDDQFSVERPDGSNFTLKIRSTKLEDSAMYFCASNAIGANQPQHFGDGTRLSIL.

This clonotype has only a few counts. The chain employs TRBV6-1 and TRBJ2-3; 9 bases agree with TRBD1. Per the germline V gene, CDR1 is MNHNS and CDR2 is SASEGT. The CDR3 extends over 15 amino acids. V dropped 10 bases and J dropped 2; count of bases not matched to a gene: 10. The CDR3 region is CATNRDRAPTDTQYF. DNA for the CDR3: TGTGCCACCAACCGGGACAGGGCTCCCACAGATACGCAGTATTTT.

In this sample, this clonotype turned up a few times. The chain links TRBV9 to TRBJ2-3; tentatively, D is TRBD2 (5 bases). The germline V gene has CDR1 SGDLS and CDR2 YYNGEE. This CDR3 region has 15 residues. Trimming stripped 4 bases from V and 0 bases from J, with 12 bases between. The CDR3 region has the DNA TGTGCCAGCAGCAACGGGGTAGGGAGCACAGATACGCAGTATTTT. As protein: CASSNGVGSTDTQYF.

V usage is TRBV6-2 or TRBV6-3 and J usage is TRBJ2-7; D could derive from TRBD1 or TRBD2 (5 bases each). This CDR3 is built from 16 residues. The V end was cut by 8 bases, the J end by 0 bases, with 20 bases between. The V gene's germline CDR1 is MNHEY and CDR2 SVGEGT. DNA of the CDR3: TGTGCCAGCGGCCCCCCCTTGGGGGAGTCCTCCTACGAGCAGTACTTC. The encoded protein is CASGPPLGESSYEQYF.

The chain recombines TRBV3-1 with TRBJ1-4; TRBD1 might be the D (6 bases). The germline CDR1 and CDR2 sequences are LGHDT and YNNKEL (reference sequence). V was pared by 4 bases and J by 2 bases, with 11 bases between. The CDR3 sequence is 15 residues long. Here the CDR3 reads CASSPTGMTNEKLFF. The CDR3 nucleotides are TGTGCCAGCAGCCCCACAGGGATGACTAATGAAAAACTGTTTTTT.

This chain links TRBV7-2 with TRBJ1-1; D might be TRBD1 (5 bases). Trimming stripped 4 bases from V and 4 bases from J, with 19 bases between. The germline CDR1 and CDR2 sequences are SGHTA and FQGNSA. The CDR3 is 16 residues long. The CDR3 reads CASSSGEPRRGTEAFF. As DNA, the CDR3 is TGTGCCAGCAGCTCAGGAGAACCACGGAGGGGCACTGAAGCTTTCTTT.

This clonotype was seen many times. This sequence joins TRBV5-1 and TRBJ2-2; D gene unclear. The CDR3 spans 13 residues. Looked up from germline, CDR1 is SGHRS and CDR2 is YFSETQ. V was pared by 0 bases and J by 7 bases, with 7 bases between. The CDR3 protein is CASSLAFVGELFF. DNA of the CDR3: TGCGCCAGCAGCTTGGCCTTTGTCGGGGAGCTGTTTTTT. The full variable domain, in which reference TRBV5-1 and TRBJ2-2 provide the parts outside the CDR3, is KAGVTQTPRYLIKTRGQQVTLSCSPISGHRSVSWYQQTPGQGLQFLFEYFSETQRNKGNFPGRFSGRQFSNSRSEMNVSTLELGDSALYLCASSLAFVGELFFGEGSRLTVL.

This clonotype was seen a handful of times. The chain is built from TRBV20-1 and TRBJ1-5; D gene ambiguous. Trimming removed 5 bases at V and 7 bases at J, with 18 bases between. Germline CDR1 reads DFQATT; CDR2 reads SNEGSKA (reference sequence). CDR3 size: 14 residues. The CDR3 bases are TGCAGTGCTGAAACTAGGGCGGGGAACCAGCCCCAGCATTTT. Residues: CSAETRAGNQPQHF.

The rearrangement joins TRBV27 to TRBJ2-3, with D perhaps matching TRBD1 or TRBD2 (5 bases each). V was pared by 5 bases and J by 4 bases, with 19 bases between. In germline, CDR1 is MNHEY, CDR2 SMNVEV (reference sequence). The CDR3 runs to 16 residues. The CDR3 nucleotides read TGTGCCAGCAGTGCACGGGGACCGCGATTGGCAGATACGCAGTATTTT. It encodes CASSARGPRLADTQYF.

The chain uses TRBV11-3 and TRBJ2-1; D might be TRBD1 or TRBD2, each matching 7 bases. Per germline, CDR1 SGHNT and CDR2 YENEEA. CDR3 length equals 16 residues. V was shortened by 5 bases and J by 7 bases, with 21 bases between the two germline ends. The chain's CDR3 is CASSPGGQFPSNEQFF. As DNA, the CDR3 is TGTGCCAGCAGCCCGGGGGGACAGTTTCCGTCAAATGAGCAGTTCTTC.

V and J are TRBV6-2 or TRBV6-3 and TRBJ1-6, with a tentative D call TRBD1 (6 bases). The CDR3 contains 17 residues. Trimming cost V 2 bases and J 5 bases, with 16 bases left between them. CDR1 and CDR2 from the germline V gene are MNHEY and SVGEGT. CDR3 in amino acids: CASSYPLQGTHNSPLHF. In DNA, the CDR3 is TGTGCCAGCAGTTACCCACTACAGGGTACCCATAATTCACCCCTCCACTTT.

The CDR3 nucleotides read TGTGCCAGCAGCAACGGACAGAGTCAAGCGGGAGGGCCACAGACCCAGTACTTC. Its protein product is CASSNGQSQAGGPQTQYF. V and J are TRBV6-2 or TRBV6-3 and TRBJ2-5; 10 nucleotides align to TRBD2. The CDR3 length is 18 residues. CDR1 and CDR2 (germline): MNHEY, SVGEGT. Trimming at V came to 6 bases and at J to 6 bases, leaving 19 bases not matched to a gene.

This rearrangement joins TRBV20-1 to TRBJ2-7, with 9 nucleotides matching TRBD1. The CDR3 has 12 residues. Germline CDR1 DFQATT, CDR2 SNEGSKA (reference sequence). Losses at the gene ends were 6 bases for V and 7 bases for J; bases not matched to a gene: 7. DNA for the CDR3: TGCAGTGCCTTGGACAGGGGAAGTGAGCAGTACTTC. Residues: CSALDRGSEQYF.

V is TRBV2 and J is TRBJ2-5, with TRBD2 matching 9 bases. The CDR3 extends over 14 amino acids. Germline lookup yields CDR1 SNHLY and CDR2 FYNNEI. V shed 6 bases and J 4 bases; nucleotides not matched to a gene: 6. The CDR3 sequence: CASSVAGVRETQYF. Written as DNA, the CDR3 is TGTGCCAGCAGCGTAGCGGGGGTTCGAGAGACCCAGTACTTC.

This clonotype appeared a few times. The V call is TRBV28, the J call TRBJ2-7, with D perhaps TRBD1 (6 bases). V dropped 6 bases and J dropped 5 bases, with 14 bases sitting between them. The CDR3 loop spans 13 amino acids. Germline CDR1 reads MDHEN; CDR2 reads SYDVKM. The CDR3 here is CASSRPRGHEQYF. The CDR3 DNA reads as TGTGCCAGCAGCCGACCCAGGGGCCACGAGCAGTACTTC. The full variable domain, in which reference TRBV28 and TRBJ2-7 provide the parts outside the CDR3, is DVKVTQSSRYLVKRTGEKVFLECVQDMDHENMFWYRQDPGLGLRLIYFSYDVKMKEKGDIPEGYSVSREKKERFSLILESASTNQTSMYLCASSRPRGHEQYFGPGTRLTVT.

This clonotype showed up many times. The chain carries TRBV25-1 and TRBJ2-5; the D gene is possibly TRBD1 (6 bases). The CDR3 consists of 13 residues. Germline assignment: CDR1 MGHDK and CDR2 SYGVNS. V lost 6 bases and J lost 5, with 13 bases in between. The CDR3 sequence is CASRGQNSETQYF. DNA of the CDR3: TGTGCCAGCAGAGGACAGAATTCGGAGACCCAGTACTTC.

DNA for the CDR3: TGCAGTGCTAGTATGGAGTATAATTCACCCCTCCACTTT. It codes for CSASMEYNSPLHF. The chain is built from TRBV20-1 and TRBJ1-6; D remains unclear. V lost 3 bases to trimming and J lost 4 bases, with 7 bases between them. The CDR3 spans 13 residues. CDR1 and CDR2 (germline): DFQATT, SNEGSKA (reference sequence).

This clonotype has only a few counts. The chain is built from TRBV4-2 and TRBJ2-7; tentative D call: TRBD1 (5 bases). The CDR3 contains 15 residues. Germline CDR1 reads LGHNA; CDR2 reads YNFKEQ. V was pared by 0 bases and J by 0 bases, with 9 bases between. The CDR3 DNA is TGTGCCAGCAGCCAAGACAGGGCATACTCCTACGAGCAGTACTTC. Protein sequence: CASSQDRAYSYEQYF.

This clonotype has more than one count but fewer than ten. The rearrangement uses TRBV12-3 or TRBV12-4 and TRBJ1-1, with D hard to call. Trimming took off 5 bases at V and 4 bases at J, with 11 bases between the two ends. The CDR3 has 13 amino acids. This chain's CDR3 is CASSEGLGTEAFF. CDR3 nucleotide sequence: TGTGCCAGCAGTGAAGGACTTGGCACTGAAGCTTTCTTT.

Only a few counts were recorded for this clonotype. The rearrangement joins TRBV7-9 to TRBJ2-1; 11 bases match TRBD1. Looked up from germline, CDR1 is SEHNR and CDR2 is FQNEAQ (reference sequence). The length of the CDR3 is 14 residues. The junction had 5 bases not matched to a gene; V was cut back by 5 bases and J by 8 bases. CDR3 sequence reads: CASSQGQGVDEQFF. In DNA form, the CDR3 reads TGTGCCAGCAGCCAGGGACAGGGGGTCGATGAGCAGTTCTTC.

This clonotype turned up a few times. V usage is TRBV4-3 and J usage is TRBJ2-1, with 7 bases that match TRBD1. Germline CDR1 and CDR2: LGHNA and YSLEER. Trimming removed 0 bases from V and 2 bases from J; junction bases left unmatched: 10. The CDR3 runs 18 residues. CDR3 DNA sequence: TGCGCCAGCAGCCAAGACTTTCTCCCGAGGGGGCCCTACAATGAGCAGTTCTTC. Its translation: CASSQDFLPRGPYNEQFF.